This passage covers 21 T cell receptor beta chains from one sample sequenced in a study of early T cells in non-severe SARS-CoV-2 infection. Each CDR3 protein gets one entry after TCRdb re-called the 5' RACE reads with MiXCR. This table has tens of thousands of distinct CDR3 sequences, around 12% appearing once. The material was whole blood, obtained at baseline. These receptors were obtained from an adult who was a healthcare worker with PCR-confirmed SARS-CoV-2 infection or an uninfected control (not recorded which).

J is TRBJ2-7 and V is TRBV29-1; TRBD2 is a possible D gene (6 bases). Germline CDR1 reads SQVTM; CDR2 reads ANQGSEA. The CDR3 has 12 amino acids. V was cut by 7 bases and J by 2 bases, with 12 bases left in between. The CDR3 bases are TGCAGCGCTGGAGGGGATCCCTACGAGCAGTACTTC. This encodes CSAGGDPYEQYF.

The genes are TRBV18 and TRBJ1-1; 7 nucleotides agree with TRBD1. V lost 3 bases to trimming and J lost 0 bases; unmatched junction nucleotides: 4. Germline CDR1 is KGHSH and CDR2 is LQKENI. The CDR3 runs to 15 residues. The CDR3 reads CASSPGTDVNTEAFF. Here the CDR3 DNA reads TGTGCCAGCTCACCGGGGACAGATGTGAACACTGAAGCTTTCTTT.

A remark on this clonotype: This may arise from a read error, as a much more abundant clone is one base away. This chain uses TRBV7-8 with TRBJ1-2; 9 nucleotides align to TRBD1. The CDR3 covers 14 residues. Germline CDR1 reads SGHVS; CDR2 reads FQNEAQ. As DNA, the CDR3 is TGTGCCTGCAGCTTAGGCGGGACAGGGTATGGCTACACCTTC. Translation gives CACSLGGTGYGYTF.

This clonotype was observed a handful of times. The CDR3 reads CASSRGPYEQYF. DNA for the CDR3: TGTGCCAGCAGTCGGGGCCCCTACGAGCAGTACTTC. V is TRBV28 and J is TRBJ2-7; D is tentatively TRBD1 or TRBD2 (5 bases each). V was trimmed by 5 bases and J by 2 bases, leaving 7 bases between them. In germline, CDR1 is MDHEN, CDR2 SYDVKM. This CDR3 comprises 12 residues.

This clonotype has a handful of counts. This chain uses TRBV11-3 with TRBJ2-1; no clear D gene. The germline V gene encodes CDR1 SGHNT and CDR2 YENEEA. With 4 bases removed from V and 5 bases from J, the gap between germline ends came to 3 bases. The CDR3 spans 11 residues. In DNA form, the CDR3 reads TGTGCCAGCAGCTCTAACAATGAGCAGTTCTTC. As protein: CASSSNNEQFF.

This clonotype was seen only a few times. V is TRBV20-1 and J is TRBJ2-1, with 8 nucleotides matching TRBD1. CDR3 length: 15 amino acids. Germline V gene data show CDR1 as DFQATT and CDR2 as SNEGSKA (reference sequence). V dropped 3 bases and J dropped 0; count of bases not matched to a gene: 4. DNA for the CDR3: TGCAGTGCTAGTGCTACAGGGGGCTCCTACAATGAGCAGTTCTTC. It codes for CSASATGGSYNEQFF.

This clonotype appeared a few times. V gene TRBV11-2 combines with J gene TRBJ1-2; 7 bases map to TRBD1. The CDR3 sequence is 16 residues long. Germline CDR1 SGHAT, CDR2 FQNNGV. The J segment lost 3 bases and the V segment lost 4 bases, leaving 11 bases of the junction unmatched. The CDR3 DNA is TGTGCCAGCAGCTCCCTACGGACAGGCGTTGACTATGGCTACACCTTC. This gives the protein CASSSLRTGVDYGYTF.

This chain links TRBV7-9 with TRBJ2-3; 7 bases are shared with TRBD1. CDR3 length: 18 residues. V lost 5 bases and J lost 3; bases outside the gene matches: 17. The germline CDR1 and CDR2 sequences are SEHNR and FQNEAQ (reference sequence). The CDR3 DNA sequence: TGTGCCAGCAGCCGTCGGACAGGCTCATACAGGGAAACAGATACGCAGTATTTT. Its protein is CASSRRTGSYRETDTQYF.

This clonotype was observed a few times. This chain uses TRBV24-1 with TRBJ2-3, with D unresolved. V was cut by 6 bases and J by 0 bases, with 9 bases left in between. The CDR3 extends over 14 amino acids. Germline assignment: CDR1 KGHDR and CDR2 SFDVKD. CDR3 protein: CATSTLRSTDTQYF. CDR3 in DNA: TGTGCCACCAGTACACTCCGTAGCACAGATACGCAGTATTTT.

The V and J genes are TRBV30 and TRBJ1-4, with 8 bases lining up with TRBD1. The CDR3 totals 16 residues. Looked up from germline, CDR1 is GTSNPN and CDR2 is SVGIG (reference sequence). Here the CDR3 DNA reads TGTGCGCTACGACAGGGGAAGGTGCCAACTAATGAAAAACTGTTTTTT. Translated, it gives CALRQGKVPTNEKLFF.

This clonotype came up a few times. CDR3 residues: CASSGTGQLNTEAFF. Written as DNA, the CDR3 is TGTGCCAGCAGCGGGACGGGACAGTTGAACACTGAAGCTTTCTTT. J is TRBJ1-1 and V is TRBV11-3, with 7 nucleotides matching TRBD1. V lost 5 bases, J lost 0 bases, and 6 bases stayed unmatched. Germline V gene sequence: CDR1 SGHNT, CDR2 YENEEA. The CDR3 is 15 amino acids.

The chain uses TRBV19 and TRBJ1-5; D is undetermined. Trimming removed 3 bases at V and 0 bases at J, with 6 bases between. This CDR3 region has 14 residues. CDR1 and CDR2 (germline): LNHDA, SQIVND (reference sequence). The CDR3 bases are TGTGCCAGTAGTATTGACCGTAGCAATCAGCCCCAGCATTTT. The encoded protein is CASSIDRSNQPQHF.

This chain joins TRBV20-1 and TRBJ2-7; D is ambiguous. Germline V gene lookup returns CDR1 DFQATT and CDR2 SNEGSKA (reference sequence). V gave up 0 bases and J gave up 0 bases, with 3 bases separating them. The CDR3 length is 12 residues. CDR3 bases: TGCAGTGCTAGAGAAACCTCCTACGAGCAGTACTTC. The encoded protein is CSARETSYEQYF.

There are a few counts of this clonotype. The chain combines TRBV12-3 or TRBV12-4 with TRBJ2-1; D might be TRBD2 (6 bases). The CDR3 loop spans 15 amino acids. The V gene lost 6 bases and the J gene lost 8 bases, with 20 bases spanning the gap. The CDR3 coding sequence is TGTGCCAGCAGATTCGGGGCTTCGGAGGGCTATGAGCAGTTCTTC. It is translated as CASRFGASEGYEQFF.

The chain couples TRBV12-3 or TRBV12-4 to TRBJ1-5; D is undetermined. This CDR3 has 14 amino acids. The V and J ends lost 3 bases and 0 bases respectively, with 6 bases between them. CDR3 residues: CASSLEGSNQPQHF. The CDR3 DNA reads as TGTGCCAGCAGTTTGGAAGGTAGCAATCAGCCCCAGCATTTT.

This clonotype was seen more than once but under ten times. The chain employs TRBV5-6 and TRBJ2-1, with D maybe TRBD1 (6 bases). CDR3 size: 16 residues. In germline, CDR1 is SGHDT, CDR2 YYEEEE. V was pared by 3 bases and J by 0 bases, with 13 bases between. CDR3 residues: CASSSWGRTSYNEQFF. CDR3 nucleotides: TGTGCCAGCAGCTCATGGGGGCGTACCTCCTACAATGAGCAGTTCTTC.

The sample holds a few counts of this clonotype. This chain connects TRBV29-1 to TRBJ1-2, with TRBD1 identical over 7 bases. With V trimmed by 4 bases and J by 0 bases, 8 bases remained unmatched. CDR1 SQVTM and CDR2 ANQGSEA come from the germline V gene. This CDR3 is 15 amino acids long. The CDR3 DNA reads as TGCAGCGTTGGGGAACAGGGGATTTCTAACTATGGCTACACCTTC. It specifies CSVGEQGISNYGYTF.

This chain joins TRBV5-8 and TRBJ2-1, with TRBD1 matching over 8 bases. Germline CDR1 SGHTS, CDR2 YDEGEE. Losses at the gene ends were 4 bases for V and 5 bases for J; bases not matched to a gene: 11. The CDR3 is made up of 16 amino acids. In DNA form, the CDR3 reads TGTGCCAGCAGCCCCCTGACAGGGGAAAAGGACAATGAGCAGTTCTTC. Translation gives CASSPLTGEKDNEQFF. The full variable domain, completed using reference TRBV5-8 and TRBJ2-1, is EAGVTQSPTHLIKTRGQQATLRCSPISGHTSVYWYQQALGLGLQFLLWYDEGEERNRGNFPPRFSGRQFPNYSSELNVNALELEDSALYLCASSPLTGEKDNEQFFGPGTRLTVL.

The chain employs TRBV30 and TRBJ2-5; the D gene is possibly TRBD2 (6 bases). V lost 6 bases, J lost 1 base, and 9 bases lay in between. The CDR3 is 12 amino acids. Germline assignment: CDR1 GTSNPN and CDR2 SVGIG (reference sequence). CDR3 nucleotides: TGTGCCTGCGCCGGGGGCCAAGAGACCCAGTACTTC. Its protein product is CACAGGQETQYF.

The chain recombines TRBV10-1 with TRBJ1-6; no clear D gene. Germline assignment: CDR1 WNHNN and CDR2 SYGVQD (reference sequence). Deletions cut 8 bases from V and 1 base from J, with 6 bases between. The CDR3 consists of 13 residues. CDR3 nucleotide sequence: TGCGCCAGCTCGGCGTCCTATAATTCACCCCTCCACTTT. Protein product: CASSASYNSPLHF.

CDR3 in amino acids: CASKAGLSNTEAFF. In DNA form, the CDR3 reads TGTGCCAGCAAGGCGGGCCTCTCGAACACTGAAGCTTTCTTT. The V gene is TRBV6-5, the J gene TRBJ1-1; D unclear. This CDR3 is built from 14 residues. The germline CDR1 and CDR2 sequences are MNHEY and SVGAGI. V was trimmed by 7 bases and J by 1 base, leaving 13 bases between them.